The source of this T cell receptor (beta chain) is a study of T cell responses to AZD1222 COVID-19 vaccine. The study, taken as a whole, reports: An increase in Spike-specific TCR breadth and depth was observed after two AZD1222 doses. Close to half of all spike-specific TCRs reportedly target regions of the variants that are unmutated. Donors were mostly white British, more females; clonal diversity possibly underestimated.

A remark on this clone: The antigen is not known.

The table came from immunoSEQ multiplex PCR; TCRdb's copy has only in-frame clones and leaves some out. This sample has roughly 100,000 clones, with 70% to 90% found just once. The TCR originated in an adult in good health. The input for sequencing was peripheral blood, taken on day 0 of AZD1222 vaccination.

The CDR3 here is CASRKVPDSYYEQYF. In DNA form, the CDR3 reads TGTGCCAGCAGAAAGGTTCCGGACTCTTACTACGAGCAGTACTTC. This chain joins TRBV27 and TRBJ2-7, with D possibly matching TRBD2 (5 bases). Trimming cost V 6 bases and J 3 bases, with 18 bases left between them. The CDR3 is 15 residues long. Germline assignment: CDR1 MNHEY and CDR2 SMNVEV (reference sequence).